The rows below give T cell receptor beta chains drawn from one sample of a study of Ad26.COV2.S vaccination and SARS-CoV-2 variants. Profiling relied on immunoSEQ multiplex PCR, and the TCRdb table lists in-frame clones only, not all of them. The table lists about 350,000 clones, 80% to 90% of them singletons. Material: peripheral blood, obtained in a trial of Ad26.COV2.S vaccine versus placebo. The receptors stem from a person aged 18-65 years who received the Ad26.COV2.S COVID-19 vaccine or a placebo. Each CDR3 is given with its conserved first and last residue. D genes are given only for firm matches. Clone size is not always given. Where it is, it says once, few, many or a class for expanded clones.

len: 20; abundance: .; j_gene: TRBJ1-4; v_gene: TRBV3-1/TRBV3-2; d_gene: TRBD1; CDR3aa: CASSPFPTGGLTPINEKLFF; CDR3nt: TGTGCCAGCAGCCCCTTTCCTACAGGGGGCCTTACTCCCATTAATGAAAAACTGTTTTTT
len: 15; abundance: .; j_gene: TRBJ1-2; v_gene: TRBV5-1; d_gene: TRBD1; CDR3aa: CASSLDRQGARGYTF; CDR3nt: TGCGCCAGCAGCCTCGACCGACAGGGGGCTAGGGGCTACACCTTC
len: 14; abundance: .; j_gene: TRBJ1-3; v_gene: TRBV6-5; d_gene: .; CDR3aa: CASSFDTSGNTIYF; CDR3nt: TGTGCCAGCAGTTTCGACACCTCTGGAAACACCATATATTTT
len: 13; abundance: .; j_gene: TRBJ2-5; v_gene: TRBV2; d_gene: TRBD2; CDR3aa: CASGAGVGETQYF; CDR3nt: TGTGCCAGCGGAGCGGGAGTCGGAGAGACCCAGTACTTC
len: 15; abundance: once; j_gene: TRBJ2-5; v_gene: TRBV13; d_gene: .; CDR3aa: CASSSSNLVQETQYF; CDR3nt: TGTGCCAGCAGCTCTTCGAACCTAGTTCAAGAGACCCAGTACTTC
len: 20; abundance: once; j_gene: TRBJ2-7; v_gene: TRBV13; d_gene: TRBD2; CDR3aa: CASSLDPTGTSGAHSYEQYF; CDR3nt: TGTGCCAGCAGCTTAGATCCCACCGGGACTAGCGGGGCCCACTCCTACGAGCAGTACTTC
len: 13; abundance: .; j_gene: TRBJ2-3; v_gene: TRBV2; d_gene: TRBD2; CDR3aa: CASRREWTDTQYF; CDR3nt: TGTGCCAGCAGGCGGGAGTGGACAGATACGCAGTATTTT
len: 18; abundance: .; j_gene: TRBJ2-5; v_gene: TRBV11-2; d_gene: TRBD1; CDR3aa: CASSPGPWPAGGLKTQYF; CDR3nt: TGTGCCAGCAGCCCCGGCCCCTGGCCTGCAGGGGGCTTAAAGACCCAGTACTTC
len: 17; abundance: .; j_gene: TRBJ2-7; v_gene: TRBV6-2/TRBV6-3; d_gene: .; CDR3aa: CASSPGLDPDHSYEQYF; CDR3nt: TGTGCCAGCAGTCCGGGACTCGATCCGGACCACTCCTACGAGCAGTACTTC
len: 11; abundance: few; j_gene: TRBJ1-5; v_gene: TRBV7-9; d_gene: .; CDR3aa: CASSQGGPQHF; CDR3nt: TGTGCCAGCAGCCAGGGAGGGCCCCAGCATTTT
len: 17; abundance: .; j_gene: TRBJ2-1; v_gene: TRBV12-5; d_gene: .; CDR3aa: CASGLDRDAHSYNEQFF; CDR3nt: TGTGCTAGTGGTCTTGACCGGGACGCCCACTCCTACAATGAGCAGTTCTTC
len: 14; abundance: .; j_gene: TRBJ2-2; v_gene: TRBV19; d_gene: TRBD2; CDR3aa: CASMERGANGELFF; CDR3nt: TGTGCCAGTATGGAGCGGGGGGCAAACGGGGAGCTGTTTTTT
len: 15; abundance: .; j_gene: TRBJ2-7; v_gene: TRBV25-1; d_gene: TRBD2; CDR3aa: CASSEVGTSTYEQYF; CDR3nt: TGTGCCAGCAGTGAAGTCGGGACTAGCACCTACGAGCAGTACTTC
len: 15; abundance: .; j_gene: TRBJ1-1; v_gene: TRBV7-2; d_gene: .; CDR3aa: CASSLVGGQNTEAFF; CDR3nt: TGTGCCAGCAGCTTAGTAGGAGGGCAGAACACTGAAGCTTTCTTT
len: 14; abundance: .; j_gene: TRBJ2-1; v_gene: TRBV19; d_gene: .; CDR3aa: CASSGHTPYNEQFF; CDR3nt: TGTGCCAGTAGTGGCCATACCCCCTACAATGAGCAGTTCTTC
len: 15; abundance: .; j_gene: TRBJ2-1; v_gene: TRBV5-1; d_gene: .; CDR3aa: CASNLGDSNYNEQFF; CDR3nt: TGCGCCAGCAACCTTGGGGACTCGAATTACAATGAGCAGTTCTTC
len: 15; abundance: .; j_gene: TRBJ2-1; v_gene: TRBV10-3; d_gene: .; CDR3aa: CAISESRGNYNEQFF; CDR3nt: TGTGCCATCAGTGAGTCTAGGGGGAATTACAATGAGCAGTTCTTC
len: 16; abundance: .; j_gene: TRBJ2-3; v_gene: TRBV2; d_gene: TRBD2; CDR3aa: CASSVGGGLITDTQYF; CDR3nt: TGTGCCAGCAGTGTGGGCGGGGGTCTTATCACAGATACGCAGTATTTT
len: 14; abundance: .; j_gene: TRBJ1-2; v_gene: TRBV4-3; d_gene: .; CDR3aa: CASSQVRGAFGYTF; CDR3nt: TGCGCCAGCAGCCAAGTTAGGGGCGCGTTTGGCTACACCTTC
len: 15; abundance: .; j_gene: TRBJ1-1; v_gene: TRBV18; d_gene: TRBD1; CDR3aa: CASSPTTGGAGEAFF; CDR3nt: TGTGCCAGCTCACCGACGACAGGGGGCGCGGGTGAAGCTTTCTTT
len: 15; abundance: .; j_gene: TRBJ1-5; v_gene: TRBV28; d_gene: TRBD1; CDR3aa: CASTESRGVNQPQHF; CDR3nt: TGTGCCAGCACCGAATCCAGGGGGGTCAATCAGCCCCAGCATTTT
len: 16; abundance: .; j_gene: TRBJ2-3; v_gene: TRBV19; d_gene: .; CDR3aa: CASSSRRGAGTDTQYF; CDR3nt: TGTGCCAGTAGTTCACGGCGGGGAGCGGGCACAGATACGCAGTATTTT
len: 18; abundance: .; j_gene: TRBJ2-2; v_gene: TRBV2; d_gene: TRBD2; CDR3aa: CASSRNLAGGLNTGELFF; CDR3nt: TGTGCCAGCAGTCGGAATCTAGCGGGGGGCCTGAACACCGGGGAGCTGTTTTTT
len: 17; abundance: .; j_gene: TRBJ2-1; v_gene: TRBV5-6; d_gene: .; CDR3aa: CASSLAIAQSSYNEQFF; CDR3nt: TGTGCCAGCAGCTTGGCCATCGCGCAAAGCTCCTACAATGAGCAGTTCTTC
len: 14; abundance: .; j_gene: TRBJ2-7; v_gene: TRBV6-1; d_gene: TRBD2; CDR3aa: CASSEQLAGDEQYF; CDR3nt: TGTGCCAGCAGTGAACAACTAGCGGGGGACGAGCAGTACTTC
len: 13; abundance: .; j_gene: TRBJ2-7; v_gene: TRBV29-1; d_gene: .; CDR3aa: CSVEGRGTYEQYF; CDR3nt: TGCAGCGTTGAAGGACGTGGGACCTACGAGCAGTACTTC
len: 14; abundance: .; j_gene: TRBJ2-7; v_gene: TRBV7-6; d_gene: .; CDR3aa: CASSLEVRIDEQYF; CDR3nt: TGTGCCAGCAGCTTAGAAGTTCGTATCGACGAGCAGTACTTC
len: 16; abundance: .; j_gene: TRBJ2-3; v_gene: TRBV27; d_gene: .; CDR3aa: CASSLSEVAGTDTQYF; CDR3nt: TGTGCCAGCAGTTTATCGGAGGTCGCGGGTACGGATACGCAGTATTTT
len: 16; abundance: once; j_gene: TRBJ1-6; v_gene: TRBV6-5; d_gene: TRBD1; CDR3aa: CASSSGRQGQNSPLHF; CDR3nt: TGTGCCAGCAGTTCTGGAAGACAGGGTCAGAATTCACCCCTCCACTTT
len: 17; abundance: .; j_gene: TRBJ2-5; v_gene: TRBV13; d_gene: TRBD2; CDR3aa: CASSFRGLAGAGETQYF; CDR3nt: TGTGCCAGCAGCTTCCGAGGACTAGCGGGAGCTGGAGAGACCCAGTACTTC
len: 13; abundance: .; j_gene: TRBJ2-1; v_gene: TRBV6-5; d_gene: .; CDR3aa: CASSYGGDNEQFF; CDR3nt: TGTGCCAGCAGTTACGGCGGGGACAATGAGCAGTTCTTC
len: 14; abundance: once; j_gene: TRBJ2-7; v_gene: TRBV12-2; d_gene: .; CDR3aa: CASRLGPAGGEQYF; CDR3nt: TGTGCAAGTCGCTTAGGTCCGGCAGGGGGCGAGCAGTACTTC
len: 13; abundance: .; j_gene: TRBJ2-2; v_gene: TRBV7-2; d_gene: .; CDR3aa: CASSSGGAGELFF; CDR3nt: TGTGCCAGCAGCTCCGGTGGGGCCGGGGAGCTGTTTTTT
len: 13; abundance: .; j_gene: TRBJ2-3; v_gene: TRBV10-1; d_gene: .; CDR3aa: CASNFQGADTQYF; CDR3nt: TGCGCCAGCAATTTCCAGGGCGCAGATACGCAGTATTTT
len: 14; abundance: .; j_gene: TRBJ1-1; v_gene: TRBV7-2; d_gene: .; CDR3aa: CASSLNPLNTEAFF; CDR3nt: TGTGCCAGCAGCTTAAATCCCCTGAACACTGAAGCTTTCTTT
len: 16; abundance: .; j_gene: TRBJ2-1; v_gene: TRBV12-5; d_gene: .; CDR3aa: CASGSGDRRRLNEQFF; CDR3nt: TGTGCTAGTGGTTCCGGCGACAGGAGGAGGTTAAATGAGCAGTTCTTC
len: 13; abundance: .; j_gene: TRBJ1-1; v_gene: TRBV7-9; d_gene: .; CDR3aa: CASSLASQTEAFF; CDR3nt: TGTGCCAGCAGCTTAGCATCTCAGACTGAAGCTTTCTTT
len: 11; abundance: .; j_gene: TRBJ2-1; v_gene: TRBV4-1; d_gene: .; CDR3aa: CASSQEGSRFF; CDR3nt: TGCGCCAGCAGCCAAGAAGGGTCGAGGTTCTTC
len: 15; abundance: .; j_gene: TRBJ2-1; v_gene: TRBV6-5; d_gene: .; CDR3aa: CASSYSQGSSNEQFF; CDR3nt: TGTGCCAGCAGTTACTCCCAGGGAAGTAGCAATGAGCAGTTCTTC
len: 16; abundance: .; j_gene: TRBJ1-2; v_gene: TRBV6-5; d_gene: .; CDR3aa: CASSYSMVGTGSGYTF; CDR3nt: TGTGCCAGCAGTTACTCGATGGTGGGAACAGGGAGTGGCTACACCTTC
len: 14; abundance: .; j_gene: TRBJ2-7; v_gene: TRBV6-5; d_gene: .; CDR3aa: CASSLSAFSYEQYF; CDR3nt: TGTGCCAGCAGTTTGTCGGCCTTTTCCTACGAGCAGTACTTC
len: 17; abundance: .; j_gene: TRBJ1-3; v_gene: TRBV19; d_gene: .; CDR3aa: CASSINRLGVAGNTIYF; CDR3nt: TGTGCCAGTAGTATCAACCGCCTCGGGGTTGCTGGAAACACCATATATTTT
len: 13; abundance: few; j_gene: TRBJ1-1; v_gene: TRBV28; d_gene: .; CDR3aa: CASSWALNTEAFF; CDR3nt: TGTGCCAGCAGTTGGGCCTTGAACACTGAAGCTTTCTTT
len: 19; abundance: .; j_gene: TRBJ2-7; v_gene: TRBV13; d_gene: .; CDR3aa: CASSLGLGQERDRLWEQYF; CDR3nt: TGTGCCAGCAGCTTAGGCCTGGGTCAAGAAAGAGACCGGCTATGGGAGCAGTACTTC
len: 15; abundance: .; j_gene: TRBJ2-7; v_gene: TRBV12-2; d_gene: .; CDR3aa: CASRLERDRGDEQYF; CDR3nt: TGTGCAAGTCGCTTAGAGAGGGACAGGGGCGACGAGCAGTACTTC
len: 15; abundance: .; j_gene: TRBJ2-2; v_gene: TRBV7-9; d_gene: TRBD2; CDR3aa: CASSFGTSGERELFF; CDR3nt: TGTGCCAGCAGCTTCGGGACTAGCGGTGAGAGGGAGCTGTTTTTT